This entry lists 10 T cell receptor beta chains sequenced from one sample in a study of cytomegalovirus exposure and HLA in healthy donors. With 60 Vbeta and 13 Jbeta primers, the PCR was carried out. Only in-frame clones appear in the TCRdb table, and some are missing; sequencing was by immunoSEQ multiplex PCR. The table shows roughly 250,000 clones, with about four fifths occurring only once. The sequenced sample was PBMCs. Every receptor here comes from a girl aged 2-15 years in good health and CMV-seronegative.

This clone appeared a few times. The DNA for the CDR3 is TGTGCCAGCAGCTTAGCGGGACTAAGGTACACAGATACGCAGTATTTT. Translating gives CASSLAGLRYTDTQYF. The rearrangement uses TRBV7-9 and TRBJ2-3, with 7 bases that match TRBD2. Germline V gene data show CDR1 as SEHNR and CDR2 as FQNEAQ (reference sequence). Unmatched junction bases numbered 5, after V lost 0 bases and J lost 2 bases. The CDR3 has 16 residues.

V gene TRBV4-1 combines with J gene TRBJ2-3, with unresolved D. This CDR3 is built from 17 residues. V lost 7 bases, J lost 1 base, and 21 bases lay in between. Germline loops: CDR1 MGHRA, CDR2 YSYEKL. The CDR3, as DNA: TGCGCCAGCACAGAAAATCGACTTCACTCAGGCACAGATACGCAGTATTTT. The encoded protein is CASTENRLHSGTDTQYF.

This clone was detected once. The chain recombines TRBV9 with TRBJ1-5; TRBD1 agrees at 8 bases. The CDR3 runs to 18 residues. Germline-derived CDR1 and CDR2 are SGDLS and YYNGEE. The junction had 12 bases not matched to a gene; V was cut back by 4 bases and J by 0 bases. CDR3 DNA: TGTGCCAGCAGCTCTCCCTCGGGACAGGTATATAGCAATCAGCCCCAGCATTTT. Translation gives CASSSPSGQVYSNQPQHF.

This clone has just one count. The chain is built from TRBV9 and TRBJ1-1; 9 nucleotides line up with TRBD1. The ends lost 3 bases at V and 1 base at J; junction bases unmatched: 1. Per the germline V gene, CDR1 is SGDLS and CDR2 is YYNGEE. CDR3 length: 14 residues. The chain's CDR3 is CASSGDRENTEAFF. The DNA for the CDR3 is TGTGCCAGCAGCGGGGACAGGGAGAACACTGAAGCTTTCTTT.

This rearrangement joins TRBV11-2 to TRBJ2-5; TRBD1 matches 9 bases. The CDR3 loop spans 15 amino acids. The V and J ends lost 5 bases and 4 bases, in that order; junction bases with no gene match: 8. The germline V gene has CDR1 SGHAT and CDR2 FQNNGV. The CDR3 here is CASSPLGQGIETQYF. The CDR3 nucleotides read TGTGCCAGCAGCCCACTAGGACAGGGGATAGAGACCCAGTACTTC.

This clone was seen only a few times. This chain links TRBV9 with TRBJ2-5; D gene ambiguous. Germline CDR1 is SGDLS and CDR2 is YYNGEE. V was pared by 4 bases and J by 5 bases, with 6 bases between. The CDR3 sequence is 11 residues long. CDR3 nucleotides: TGTGCCAGCAGCAACCGGGAGACCCAGTACTTC. Its translation is CASSNRETQYF.

The gene calls are TRBV14 and TRBJ1-3; perhaps TRBD1 as D (5 bases). The germline V gene encodes CDR1 SGHDN and CDR2 FVKESK. Trimming took off 2 bases at V and 0 bases at J, with 14 bases between the two ends. The CDR3 totals 17 residues. CDR3 in amino acids: CASSQITGTASGNTIYF. The CDR3 nucleotides are TGTGCCAGCAGCCAAATAACAGGCACCGCCTCTGGAAACACCATATATTTT.

This chain joins TRBV27 and TRBJ2-5; D may be TRBD1 (5 bases). Between the trimmed V and J ends, which lost 5 bases and 2 bases, there was a span of 12 bases. The CDR3 is 14 residues long. Germline values: CDR1 MNHEY, CDR2 SMNVEV (reference sequence). The CDR3, as DNA: TGTGCCAGCAGTCCACCAGGGCGACAAGAGACCCAGTACTTC. Protein: CASSPPGRQETQYF.

The chain has TRBV7-6 and TRBJ1-1; no clear D gene. The CDR3 has 13 amino acids. Germline V lookup: CDR1 SGHVS, CDR2 FNYEAQ. V shed 1 base and J shed 8 bases, with 11 bases lying between them. The CDR3 sequence is CASSLGVGREAFF. CDR3 nucleotide sequence: TGTGCCAGCAGCTTAGGTGTTGGCAGGGAAGCTTTCTTT.

This clone was detected only a few times. This chain uses TRBV27 with TRBJ1-5; TRBD1 matches 7 bases. The CDR3 is made up of 14 amino acids. The germline CDR1 and CDR2 sequences are MNHEY and SMNVEV (reference sequence). V was clipped by 5 bases and J by 8 bases; unmatched bases: 9. CDR3 DNA: TGTGCCAGCAGTCCAGGGGGACCCACCAAGCCCCAGCATTTT. Encoded protein: CASSPGGPTKPQHF.